A single sample is the source of the 22 T cell receptor beta chains below, sequenced in a study of CD8 T cells in Susac syndrome. With random hexamers, reverse transcription was performed on about 0.5 to 1 ug of RNA. TCRdb re-derived calls from the immunoSEQ multiplex PCR reads in MiXCR, one entry per CDR3 protein. The sample lists about 150,000 distinct CDR3 sequences, roughly 92% occurring once. Sequences were obtained from CD4+ T cells from PBMCs. Receptor source: a human donor with multiple sclerosis.

V gene TRBV3-1 combines with J gene TRBJ2-4, with 9 bases aligning to TRBD2. V shed 4 bases and J 6 bases; nucleotides not matched to a gene: 7. This CDR3 region has 15 residues. Germline values: CDR1 LGHDT, CDR2 YNNKEL (reference sequence). CDR3 amino acids: CASSPATSGLNIQYF. As DNA, the CDR3 is TGTGCCAGCAGCCCCGCGACTAGCGGACTAAACATTCAGTACTTC.

This clonotype was recorded only once. V and J are TRBV14 and TRBJ2-3; 9 bases line up with TRBD2. Germline loops: CDR1 SGHDN, CDR2 FVKESK. V shed 3 bases, J shed 3 bases, and the junction held 4 bases outside the gene matches. This CDR3 is 15 amino acids long. The CDR3 DNA is TGTGCCAGCAGCCAGACTAGCGGAGGGACAGATACGCAGTATTTT. Its protein is CASSQTSGGTDTQYF.

This clonotype was seen once. The chain is built from TRBV20-1 and TRBJ1-5, with 7 bases that match TRBD1. Germline V CDR1 and CDR2: DFQATT, SNEGSKA (reference sequence). The CDR3 has 19 residues. V shed 0 bases and J 5 bases; nucleotides not matched to a gene: 19. The CDR3 loop reads CSARDLIGLKGDSDQPQHF. CDR3 sequence (DNA): TGCAGTGCTAGAGATCTGATCGGGCTCAAGGGGGACAGCGATCAGCCCCAGCATTTT.

The chain recombines TRBV24-1 with TRBJ2-3, with 11 bases matching TRBD2. V lost 7 bases to trimming and J lost 6 bases; unmatched junction nucleotides: 2. The CDR3 covers 13 residues. The germline V gene encodes CDR1 KGHDR and CDR2 SFDVKD. CDR3: CATRTSGMDTQYF. The CDR3 nucleotides read TGTGCCACCAGGACTAGCGGGATGGATACGCAGTATTTT.

In the case of this clonotype: An end of the junction differs from the germline gene, which may be a read error. V is TRBV6-5 and J is TRBJ1-4; TRBD1 matches at 7 bases. CDR1 and CDR2 from the germline V gene are MNHEY and SVGAGI. The CDR3 runs 15 residues. This CDR3 reads CASSYFPDRNGKLFF. The CDR3 region has the DNA TGTGCCAGCAGTTACTTCCCGGACAGGAATGGAAAACTGTTTTTT.

This chain uses TRBV2 with TRBJ2-6; no firm D call. Trimming shortened V by 6 bases and J by 2 bases, and 11 bases separated the two germline ends. Germline loops: CDR1 SNHLY, CDR2 FYNNEI. The CDR3 runs to 15 residues. The CDR3 region is CASRATLAGANVLTF. The CDR3 DNA is TGTGCCAGCAGAGCAACCTTGGCTGGGGCCAACGTCCTGACTTTC. Full variable domain (outside the CDR3, taken from reference TRBV2 and TRBJ2-6): EPEVTQTPSHQVTQMGQEVILRCVPISNHLYFYWYRQILGQKVEFLVSFYNNEISEKSEIFDDQFSVERPDGSNFTLKIRSTKLEDSAMYFCASRATLAGANVLTFGAGSRLTVL.

J is TRBJ2-7 and V is TRBV29-1; TRBD1 might be the D (5 bases). The length of the CDR3 is 12 residues. V was shortened by 6 bases and J by 5 bases, with 14 bases between the two germline ends. Germline CDR1 SQVTM, CDR2 ANQGSEA. The CDR3 nucleotides read TGCAGCGTCCAAAGGGGCAGGAACGAGCAGTACTTC. Translated: CSVQRGRNEQYF.

V gene TRBV28 combines with J gene TRBJ1-2, with a possible D match to TRBD1 (5 bases). The germline V gene has CDR1 MDHEN and CDR2 SYDVKM. This CDR3 has 13 amino acids. The germline V and J ends were trimmed by 5 bases and 5 bases, with 12 bases remaining between them. CDR3 sequence: CASSLKQGYGYTF. CDR3 DNA: TGTGCCAGCAGTCTGAAGCAGGGTTATGGCTACACCTTC.

This rearrangement joins TRBV28 to TRBJ2-7; the D gene is possibly TRBD2 (5 bases). V was cut by 8 bases and J by 3 bases, with 5 bases left in between. Germline V gene lookup returns CDR1 MDHEN and CDR2 SYDVKM. CDR3 length: 10 residues. The CDR3 loop reads CASAGYEQYF. The DNA for the CDR3 is TGTGCCAGCGCGGGCTACGAGCAGTACTTC.

The rearrangement links TRBV18 to TRBJ2-1; D call uncertain. The CDR3 has 13 amino acids. Germline CDR1 reads KGHSH; CDR2 reads LQKENI. Trimming shortened V by 1 base and J by 7 bases, and 8 bases separated the two germline ends. In nucleotides, the CDR3 is TGTGCCAGCTCACCACGTGTAGGGAATGAGCAGTTCTTC. The encoded protein is CASSPRVGNEQFF.

The chain employs TRBV20-1 and TRBJ2-1, with 8 bases identical to TRBD2. V lost 2 bases, J lost 8 bases, and 11 bases stayed unmatched. The CDR3 has 15 amino acids. Germline CDR1 is DFQATT and CDR2 is SNEGSKA (reference sequence). CDR3 DNA: TGCAGTGCTAGAAAAGGGAGCGGGAGTAGGTATGAGCAGTTCTTC. Residues: CSARKGSGSRYEQFF.

The genes are TRBV3-1 and TRBJ2-2, with TRBD1 matching 7 bases. The CDR3 has 15 amino acids. The V gene end was trimmed by 1 base and the J gene end by 3 bases; junction bases not matched to a gene: 2. CDR1 and CDR2 (germline): LGHDT, YNNKEL (reference sequence). CDR3 residues: CASSQVTGYTGELFF. The CDR3 coding sequence is TGTGCCAGCAGCCAAGTGACAGGGTACACCGGGGAGCTGTTTTTT.

This chain uses TRBV20-1 with TRBJ1-1; 7 bases match TRBD1. J lost 1 base, V lost 3 bases, and 2 bases had no gene match. The CDR3 runs 13 residues. Germline assignment: CDR1 DFQATT and CDR2 SNEGSKA (reference sequence). CDR3 amino acids: CSARGQSNTEAFF. The CDR3 region has the DNA TGCAGTGCTAGGGGACAGTCGAACACTGAAGCTTTCTTT.

The V gene is TRBV10-3, the J gene TRBJ1-2; D is possibly TRBD1 (6 bases). V lost 10 bases, J lost 4 bases, and 19 bases lay in between. Germline CDR1 is ENHRY and CDR2 is SYGVKD. CDR3 length: 14 amino acids. The CDR3 spells CATGGQDSLYGYTF. As DNA, the CDR3 is TGTGCCACGGGGGGCCAGGACAGCCTCTATGGCTACACCTTC.

The V and J genes are TRBV19 and TRBJ1-1, with 8 bases aligning to TRBD1. Germline V gene sequence: CDR1 LNHDA, CDR2 SQIVND (reference sequence). The CDR3 runs 16 residues. V shed 6 bases and J 10 bases; nucleotides not matched to a gene: 19. This CDR3 reads CASSDSDRADHHGAFF. The CDR3 nucleotides are TGTGCCAGTAGCGACTCGGACAGGGCCGACCACCATGGAGCTTTCTTT.

The gene calls are TRBV7-2 and TRBJ1-1; no clear D gene. The CDR3 has 13 residues. Germline values: CDR1 SGHTA, CDR2 FQGNSA. V was trimmed by 5 bases and J by 10 bases, leaving 17 bases between them. The CDR3 DNA is TGTGCCAGCAGCGAGTCAAACACGCCGAGAGCTTTCTTT. It encodes CASSESNTPRAFF.

The chain carries TRBV19 and TRBJ2-2; 7 bases match TRBD1. J lost 2 bases, V lost 6 bases, and 3 bases had no gene match. This CDR3 contains 14 residues. CDR1 is LNHDA, CDR2 SQIVND, per germline (reference sequence). This CDR3 reads CASSRDRNTGELFF. CDR3 nucleotides: TGTGCCAGTAGCCGGGACAGAAACACCGGGGAGCTGTTTTTT.

The V and J genes are TRBV27 and TRBJ1-5; D call uncertain. The CDR3 totals 15 residues. Trimming left V 3 bases short and J 3 bases short, with 12 bases between. Germline CDR1 reads MNHEY; CDR2 reads SMNVEV (reference sequence). The CDR3 nucleotides are TGTGCCAGCAGTTTTTCTTGGAATACCAATCAGCCCCAGCATTTT. Its translation is CASSFSWNTNQPQHF.

The rearrangement uses TRBV4-1 and TRBJ1-2; tentative D call: TRBD1 (5 bases). Germline CDR1 reads MGHRA; CDR2 reads YSYEKL. The V end was cut by 0 bases, the J end by 2 bases, with 7 bases between. The CDR3 is 14 residues long. CDR3 residues: CASSQERGNYGYTF. Written as DNA, the CDR3 is TGCGCCAGCAGCCAAGAGAGGGGCAACTATGGCTACACCTTC.

J is TRBJ1-2 and V is TRBV7-9; D is undetermined. The germline gives CDR1 SEHNR, CDR2 FQNEAQ (reference sequence). Trimming pared 0 bases from V and 5 bases from J, leaving 13 bases between. The CDR3 runs to 15 residues. CDR3 protein: CASSLAGLSTYGYTF. CDR3 sequence (DNA): TGTGCCAGCAGCTTAGCGGGCCTGTCGACATATGGCTACACCTTC. Based on the CDR3 plus reference TRBV7-9 and TRBJ1-2, the full variable domain is DTGVSQNPRHKITKRGQNVTFRCDPISEHNRLYWYRQTLGQGPEFLTYFQNEAQLEKSRLLSDRFSAERPKGSFSTLEIQRTEQGDSAMYLCASSLAGLSTYGYTFGSGTRLTVV.

V is TRBV20-1 and J is TRBJ2-3; D is possibly TRBD1 or TRBD2 (5 bases each). The germline V gene encodes CDR1 DFQATT and CDR2 SNEGSKA (reference sequence). This CDR3 is built from 12 residues. The CDR3 reads CTAGRDTDTQYF. The CDR3 bases are TGCACCGCGGGCAGGGACACAGATACGCAGTATTTT.

The gene calls are TRBV2 and TRBJ1-1; D gene uncertain. V was shortened by 5 bases and J by 2 bases, with 9 bases between the two germline ends. There are 13 residues in the CDR3. Per the germline V gene, CDR1 is SNHLY and CDR2 is FYNNEI. DNA for the CDR3: TGTGCCAGCAGTAATGGAAGAAACACTGAAGCTTTCTTT. Amino acids: CASSNGRNTEAFF.